The subject of this entry is one T cell receptor beta chain. This sample is drawn from a study of cytomegalovirus exposure and HLA in healthy donors. This CDR3 is 12 amino acids long. V lost 2 bases and J lost 5, with 7 bases in between. Germline V gene data show CDR1 as MNHNS and CDR2 as SASEGT. PCR employed 60 Vbeta and 13 Jbeta primers. Using immunoSEQ multiplex PCR, the repertoire was profiled, and TCRdb retains in-frame clones only, with some absent. The table lists 120,000 or so clones, around 72% of them singletons. The clonotype originates from a man under 40 in good health and CMV-seronegative. What was sequenced was PBMCs. This sequence joins TRBV6-1 and TRBJ2-7; possible D gene TRBD1, 6 bases. CDR3 bases: TGTGCCAGCAGTGAACAGGGGAACGAGCAGTACTTC. It codes for CASSEQGNEQYF.